Sequencing of this T cell receptor beta chain was carried out in a study of CD4 T cells in relation to SARS-CoV-2 and coronaviruses. The germline gives CDR1 KGHDR, CDR2 SFDVKD. The CDR3 consists of 12 residues. V lost 6 bases to trimming and J lost 5 bases, with 8 bases between them. The unexposed donors gave CD4+ T cells in about 2010-2019, prior to COVID-19. The cells were cultured for around ten days before CD4+ T cells were isolated. Profiled with immunoSEQ multiplex PCR; TCRdb holds only in-frame clones, not every one. Here the sample spans around 26,000 clones, 74% being singletons. This clone was observed once. The antigen is unknown.

The receptor comes from a human donor in good health. This chain links TRBV24-1 with TRBJ2-3; D call uncertain. Sequencing was performed on CD4+ T cells from PBMCs, cultured in vitro. CDR3 residues: CATSRSGDTQYF. CDR3 coding DNA: TGTGCCACCAGTAGATCGGGAGATACGCAGTATTTT.